One and the same sample provided the 30 T cell receptor beta chains below, sequenced in a study of tissue T cells after allogeneic stem cell transplantation. The time point is: mouse harvest day 7 after allogeneic transplant. Each mouse received 10^7 T-cell-depleted marrow cells plus 10^6 splenic CD5+ T cells by tail vein. Profiled with immunoSEQ multiplex PCR; TCRdb holds only in-frame clones, not every one. Found here are 3,200 or so clones, roughly half of them singletons; the top ten hold roughly 4.5%. Sequencing was carried out using gut tissue. The receptors were sampled from a female BALB/c mouse given C57BL/6 T cells with graft-versus-host disease after an allogeneic hematopoietic cell transplant.

Of note for this clone: Gene and germline names: mouse. The CDR3 end lies 1 residue beyond the end of the read and is filled in from the germline J gene. The rearrangement links TRBV16 to TRBJ2-2; 9 positions agree with TRBD1. CDR1 and CDR2 (germline): SGHSA, FRNQAP. The V gene end was trimmed by 1 base and the J gene end by 0 bases; junction bases not matched to a gene: 0. The CDR3 sequence is 16 residues long. CDR3 DNA (partial): TGTGCAAGCAGCTTAGGACAGGGGGCAAACACCGGGCAGCTCTAC. Protein: CASSLGQGANTGQLY. The whole CDR3 reads CASSLGQGANTGQLYF.

In the case of this clone: Gene labels here are mouse ones. Read sequence stops 1 residue before the CDR3 end, and the germline J gene provides the missing end. The chain joins TRBV26 to TRBJ1-4; TRBD1 might be the D (6 bases). The germline V gene has CDR1 KGHPV and CDR2 FQNQEV (reference sequence). The CDR3 sequence is 13 residues long. Trimming stripped 7 bases from V and 4 bases from J, with 10 bases between. The part of the CDR3 DNA that was read is TGTGCCAGCACCGGGGGCGGCAACGAAAGATTATTT. It encodes CASTGGGNERLF. In full, the CDR3 reads CASTGGGNERLFF.

On this clone itself: All gene names here are mouse names. The CDR3 end falls 1 residue outside the read, so it is completed with the germline J gene. The chain employs TRBV23 and TRBJ2-7; the D call in the table, TRBD2, was not verified against the DNA. The germline CDR1 and CDR2 sequences are KGHTA and FQNQQP. The CDR3 is 14 amino acids. The CDR3 DNA, read in part, is TGCTCCAGCAGTCCCCTGGGGGGGCGCGAGGAACAGTAC. Protein product: CSSSPLGGREEQY. The CDR3 as a whole reads CSSSPLGGREEQYF. Variable domain in full (rest from reference TRBV23 and TRBJ2-7): DAAVTQKPRYLIKMKGQEAEMKCIPEKGHTAVFWYQQKQSKELKFLIYFQNQQPLDQIDMVKERFSAVCPSSSLCSLGIRTCEAEDSALYLCSSSPLGGREEQYFGPGTRLTVL.

In regard to this clone: The gene symbols are mouse symbols. The CDR3 end falls 1 residue outside the read, so it is completed with the germline J gene. This chain uses TRBV2 with TRBJ2-3; 10 positions match TRBD2. The V gene's germline CDR1 is LGHNA and CDR2 YSYQKL. The CDR3 is made up of 17 amino acids. V shed 1 base and J 2 bases; nucleotides not matched to a gene: 6. Incomplete CDR3 DNA: TGTGCCAGCAGCCAAGGCTGGGGGGGCGCGGTTGCAGAAACGCTGTAT. This codes for CASSQGWGGAVAETLY. The complete CDR3 reads CASSQGWGGAVAETLYF.

A word on this clone: Mouse gene names apply. The read ends 1 residue before the CDR3 terminus; that terminus is restored from the germline J gene. This chain connects TRBV26 to TRBJ2-2, with TRBD2 matching over 11 bases. The CDR3 has 14 amino acids. Per germline, CDR1 KGHPV and CDR2 FQNQEV (reference sequence). The V gene end was trimmed by 5 bases and the J gene end by 5 bases; junction bases not matched to a gene: 1. CDR3 region: CASSRTGGTGQLYF. The CDR3 bases that were read are TGTGCCAGCAGTAGGACTGGGGGGACCGGGCAGCTCTAC. Filled out from reference TRBV26 and TRBJ2-2, the complete variable domain reads NSKVIQTPRYLVKGQGQKAKMRCIPEKGHPVVFWYQQNKNNEFKFLINFQNQEVLQQIDMTEKRFSAECPSNSPCSLEIQSSEAGDSALYLCASSRTGGTGQLYFGEGSKLTVL.

On this clone: Gene names refer to mouse genes. The CDR3 sequence: CASKTGEGNTLYF. The CDR3 bases that were read are TGTGCCAGCAAGACAGGGGAGGGAAACACCTTGTAC. This chain links TRBV14 with TRBJ2-4; 8 nucleotides match TRBD1. The CDR3 end is not reached by the read, which stops 1 residue before it; the germline J gene fills it in. Germline CDR1 and CDR2: SGHDT and FRDEAV. The trim removed 6 bases at V and 5 bases at J, leaving 5 bases unmatched. The CDR3 totals 13 residues.

This clone was observed a handful of times. Mouse gene names apply. The read ends 1 residue early relative to the CDR3; the germline J gene fills the gap. The V gene is TRBV13-1, the J gene TRBJ2-5; D is tentatively TRBD1 or TRBD2 (6 bases each). Germline V gene sequence: CDR1 NSHNY, CDR2 SYGAGN. The length of the CDR3 is 15 residues. V lost 0 bases to trimming and J lost 6 bases, with 14 bases between them. The CDR3 reads CASSDGGRGLDTQYF. Partial CDR3 DNA: TGTGCCAGCAGTGATGGGGGACGGGGGCTTGACACCCAGTAC.

This clone was seen a few times. Mouse gene names and germline throughout. Sequencing ends 1 residue short of the CDR3 end; the germline J gene provides the rest. This rearrangement joins TRBV13-3 to TRBJ1-1, with TRBD1 as a possible D gene (5 bases). This CDR3 spans 13 amino acids. The V gene lost 4 bases and the J gene lost 1 base, with 8 bases spanning the gap. Germline CDR1 and CDR2: NNHDY and SYVADS. The CDR3 region is CASSPTGNTEVFF. The covered CDR3 bases are TGTGCCAGCAGTCCTACAGGGAACACAGAAGTCTTC.

In regard to this clone: Mouse gene names apply. From the germline J gene comes the end of the CDR3, since the read stops 1 residue before it. The V and J genes are TRBV26 and TRBJ1-4; D is unclear. The germline V gene has CDR1 KGHPV and CDR2 FQNQEV (reference sequence). Trimming left V 0 bases short and J 0 bases short, with 5 bases between. The CDR3 runs 15 residues. The CDR3 reads CASSLSQFSNERLFF. Incomplete CDR3 DNA: TGTGCCAGCAGTCTGTCACAATTTTCCAACGAAAGATTATTT.

This clone was counted only a few times. The gene symbols are mouse symbols. The CDR3 is cut off 1 residue early in the read; its end comes from the germline J gene. V gene TRBV24 combines with J gene TRBJ2-7; no definite D call. The CDR3 spans 13 residues. Trimming cost V 3 bases and J 2 bases, with 8 bases left between them. Germline assignment: CDR1 KGHTA and CDR2 FRNEEI. CDR3 amino acids: CASSLGRAYEQYF. The sequenced part of the CDR3 DNA is TGTGCCAGCAGTCTAGGCAGAGCCTATGAACAGTAC.

Points on this clone: Any gene name here is a mouse gene name. The read stops 1 residue short of the end of the CDR3; the missing end is completed from the germline J gene. This chain joins TRBV19 and TRBJ2-5; TRBD2 agrees at 9 bases. The trim removed 5 bases at V and 4 bases at J, leaving 11 bases unmatched. The CDR3 runs to 16 residues. Germline V gene data show CDR1 as FNHDT and CDR2 as SITEND (reference sequence). The CDR3 protein is CASSPSLGGAKDTQYF. The covered CDR3 bases are TGTGCCAGCAGCCCCTCTCTGGGGGGGGCCAAAGACACCCAGTAC.

This clone was observed a handful of times. These gene names are mouse names. The chain's CDR3 is CASRQGEQFF. CDR3 DNA, as far as it was read: TGTGCCAGCAGGCAGGGTGAGCAGTTC. V gene TRBV26 combines with J gene TRBJ2-1, with D possibly TRBD1 on 5 matching bases. The read ends 1 residue shy of where the CDR3 ends; the end is completed using the germline J gene. The germline CDR1 and CDR2 sequences are KGHPV and FQNQEV (reference sequence). This CDR3 has 10 amino acids. Deletions cut 6 bases from V and 9 bases from J, with 6 bases between. The full variable domain, its missing parts supplied by reference TRBV26 and TRBJ2-1, is NSKVIQTPRYLVKGQGQKAKMRCIPEKGHPVVFWYQQNKNNEFKFLINFQNQEVLQQIDMTEKRFSAECPSNSPCSLEIQSSEAGDSALYLCASRQGEQFFGPGTRLTVL.

On this clone: The listed genes are named as in mouse. With the read ending 1 residue before the CDR3 end, the germline J gene is used to fill in that end. The chain combines TRBV3 with TRBJ2-1; TRBD2 agrees at 12 bases. This CDR3 is 16 amino acids long. From germline, CDR1 is SNHLY and CDR2 FYNGKV (reference sequence). J was trimmed by 2 bases and V by 5 bases; bases with no gene match: 4. This CDR3 reads CASSPTGGAHYAEQFF. The sequenced CDR3 bases are TGTGCCAGCAGCCCGACTGGGGGGGCGCACTATGCTGAGCAGTTC.

Regarding this clone: The gene symbols are mouse symbols. The CDR3 spells CASSQDPGQGDTQYF. The sequenced CDR3 bases are TGTGCCAGCAGCCAAGACCCGGGACAGGGGGACACCCAGTAC. V is TRBV5 and J is TRBJ2-5; 10 positions agree with TRBD1. The CDR3 is cut off 1 residue early in the read; its end comes from the germline J gene. V lost 0 bases to trimming and J lost 6 bases; unmatched junction nucleotides: 3. Germline assignment: CDR1 LGHNA and CDR2 YNLKQL (reference sequence). This CDR3 is 15 amino acids long.

With respect to this clone: The germline and genes are mouse ones. The read ends 1 residue early relative to the CDR3; the germline J gene fills the gap. The chain recombines TRBV24 with TRBJ2-1; 8 bases align to TRBD2. Germline trimming cut 5 bases from V and 7 bases from J; bases unmatched to any gene: 4. This CDR3 is built from 13 residues. Germline V gives CDR1 KGHTA, CDR2 FRNEEI. The CDR3 bases that were read are TGTGCCAGCAGTTCGGGACTGGCGGCTGAGCAGTTC. This gives the protein CASSSGLAAEQF. The complete CDR3 reads CASSSGLAAEQFF.

In the case of this clone: Gene names and germline refer to mouse. The read ends 1 residue before the CDR3 terminus; that terminus is restored from the germline J gene. The chain is built from TRBV26 and TRBJ2-4; TRBD1 matches 7 bases. The V gene end was trimmed by 4 bases and the J gene end by 0 bases; junction bases not matched to a gene: 4. The CDR3 runs to 15 residues. The germline CDR1 and CDR2 sequences are KGHPV and FQNQEV (reference sequence). CDR3 in amino acids: CASSRDSSSQNTLYF. The CDR3 bases that were read are TGTGCCAGCAGTCGGGACAGCTCTAGTCAAAACACCTTGTAC. Complete variable domain (other parts from reference TRBV26 and TRBJ2-4): NSKVIQTPRYLVKGQGQKAKMRCIPEKGHPVVFWYQQNKNNEFKFLINFQNQEVLQQIDMTEKRFSAECPSNSPCSLEIQSSEAGDSALYLCASSRDSSSQNTLYFGAGTRLSVL.

This clone turned up a few times. Each gene name is a mouse one. The read ends 1 residue shy of where the CDR3 ends; the end is completed using the germline J gene. The chain is built from TRBV26 and TRBJ1-2, with TRBD1 matching over 7 bases. Germline-derived CDR1 and CDR2 are KGHPV and FQNQEV (reference sequence). CDR3 size: 13 residues. V shed 5 bases and J 0 bases; nucleotides not matched to a gene: 0. The CDR3 sequence is CASSGQANSDYTF. The sequenced CDR3 bases are TGTGCCAGCAGTGGACAGGCAAACTCCGACTACACC. Full variable domain (rest looked up from reference TRBV26 and TRBJ1-2): NSKVIQTPRYLVKGQGQKAKMRCIPEKGHPVVFWYQQNKNNEFKFLINFQNQEVLQQIDMTEKRFSAECPSNSPCSLEIQSSEAGDSALYLCASSGQANSDYTFGSGTRLLVI.

Details on this clone: Gene and germline names: mouse. From the germline J gene comes the end of the CDR3, since the read stops 1 residue before it. The chain employs TRBV12-2 and TRBJ2-5; D is unresolved. The CDR3 runs to 14 residues. Germline V CDR1 and CDR2: SGHLS, HYDKME. With 0 bases removed from V and 0 bases from J, the gap between germline ends came to 6 bases. The CDR3 DNA, read in part, is TGTGCCAGCTCTCTCACATTTAACCAAGACACCCAGTAC. It specifies CASSLTFNQDTQY. The CDR3 reads in full as CASSLTFNQDTQYF.

A remark on this clone: The listed genes are named as in mouse. The read halts 1 residue ahead of the CDR3 end, with the missing end drawn from the germline J gene. V gene TRBV26 combines with J gene TRBJ2-7, with no clear D. This CDR3 spans 12 amino acids. V lost 2 bases and J lost 3, with 5 bases in between. Germline V CDR1 and CDR2: KGHPV, FQNQEV (reference sequence). The sequenced part of the CDR3 DNA is TGTGCCAGCAGTCTGAACAACTATGAACAGTAC. Its translation: CASSLNNYEQY. The full CDR3 protein reads CASSLNNYEQYF. Full variable domain (remainder filled in from reference TRBV26 and TRBJ2-7): NSKVIQTPRYLVKGQGQKAKMRCIPEKGHPVVFWYQQNKNNEFKFLINFQNQEVLQQIDMTEKRFSAECPSNSPCSLEIQSSEAGDSALYLCASSLNNYEQYFGPGTRLTVL.

Points on this clone: Germline and genes: mouse. The sequenced fragment ends 1 residue before the CDR3 boundary, so the rest is inferred from the germline J gene. The rearrangement links TRBV16 to TRBJ2-7, with D possibly being TRBD2 (5 bases). This CDR3 contains 12 residues. Looked up from germline, CDR1 is SGHSA and CDR2 is FRNQAP. The V end lost 4 bases, the J end lost 5 bases, and 9 bases lay between the germline ends. The CDR3 loop is CASSSLGNEQYF. The covered CDR3 bases are TGTGCAAGCAGCTCTCTGGGCAATGAACAGTAC. The full variable domain, rest sourced from reference TRBV16 and TRBJ2-7, is NAGVIQTPRHKVTGKGQEATLWCEPISGHSAVFWYRQTIVQGLEFLTYFRNQAPIDDSGMPKERFSAQMPNQSHSTLKIQSTQPQDSAVYLCASSSLGNEQYFGPGTRLTVL.

Turning to this clone: Gene and germline names: mouse. The read is 1 residue too short to cover the CDR3 end, so that end is filled in from the germline J gene. The rearrangement links TRBV2 to TRBJ2-3; the D gene is possibly TRBD1 (7 bases). Looked up from germline, CDR1 is LGHNA and CDR2 is YSYQKL. The CDR3 totals 16 residues. V gave up 0 bases and J gave up 0 bases, with 10 bases separating them. The sequenced part of the CDR3 DNA is TGTGCCAGCAGCCAAGAAAAGGGGGCGAGTGCAGAAACGCTGTAT. It specifies CASSQEKGASAETLY. The whole CDR3 is CASSQEKGASAETLYF.

This clone was seen a single time. Genes here carry mouse names. Sequencing ends 1 residue short of the CDR3 end; the germline J gene provides the rest. The V and J genes are TRBV26 and TRBJ2-5; 7 bases map to TRBD1. V lost 8 bases and J lost 2; bases outside the gene matches: 4. This CDR3 spans 13 amino acids. Germline V lookup: CDR1 KGHPV, CDR2 FQNQEV (reference sequence). CDR3 DNA, as far as it was read: TGTGCCAGCTCCCGGGACAGCCAAGACACCCAGTAC. Protein sequence: CASSRDSQDTQY. The full CDR3 protein is CASSRDSQDTQYF.

This clone showed up just a few times. Gene and germline names: mouse. The read is 1 residue too short to cover the CDR3 end, so that end is filled in from the germline J gene. The chain couples TRBV26 to TRBJ1-2; a possible D gene is TRBD1 (6 bases). CDR1 KGHPV and CDR2 FQNQEV come from the germline V gene (reference sequence). V was clipped by 6 bases and J by 0 bases, with 11 bases between them. The CDR3 totals 14 residues. The CDR3 spells CASSLGHSNSDYTF. The part of the CDR3 DNA that was read is TGTGCCAGCAGCCTGGGACACTCAAACTCCGACTACACC.

Points on this clone: Genes and germline are mouse. Read data end 1 residue before the CDR3 end; the end is taken from the germline J gene. The chain employs TRBV26 and TRBJ2-1; D remains ambiguous. This CDR3 comprises 14 residues. The V and J ends lost 4 bases and 1 base respectively, with 8 bases between them. The germline V gene encodes CDR1 KGHPV and CDR2 FQNQEV (reference sequence). CDR3 sequence: CASSRTVNYAEQFF. The covered CDR3 bases are TGTGCCAGCAGTCGGACGGTAAACTATGCTGAGCAGTTC.

Concerning this clone: The germline and genes are mouse ones. The read falls 1 residue short of the CDR3 end, and the missing part is taken from the germline J gene. The chain combines TRBV31 with TRBJ1-3; D remains ambiguous. CDR3 length: 12 residues. Germline V gives CDR1 GKSSPN, CDR2 SITVG. With 1 base removed from V and 0 bases from J, the gap between germline ends came to 1 base. The part of the CDR3 DNA that was read is TGTGCCTGGAGTCATTCTGGAAATACGCTCTAT. Residues: CAWSHSGNTLY. The whole CDR3 protein is CAWSHSGNTLYF.

As regards this clone: Gene labels here are mouse ones. The missing CDR3 end, 1 residue past where the read stops, is filled in from the germline J gene. The chain carries TRBV16 and TRBJ2-4; D ambiguous. Between the trimmed V and J ends, which lost 2 bases and 0 bases, there was a span of 3 bases. CDR1 is SGHSA and CDR2 is FRNQAP in the germline V gene. The CDR3 covers 13 residues. The CDR3 DNA, read in part, is TGTGCAAGCAGCTTAAAAAGTCAAAACACCTTGTAC. Its protein product is CASSLKSQNTLY. The entire CDR3 reads CASSLKSQNTLYF.

This clone was observed a few times. The gene names here belong to mouse. The missing CDR3 end, 1 residue past where the read stops, is filled in from the germline J gene. The J gene is TRBJ2-7, the V gene TRBV12-2; TRBD1 is a possible D gene (7 bases). CDR1 is SGHLS, CDR2 HYDKME, per germline. V lost 0 bases and J 2 bases, leaving 10 bases between the germline ends. The CDR3 is made up of 14 amino acids. The CDR3 spells CASSLEGAPYEQYF. The CDR3 bases that were read are TGTGCCAGCTCTCTCGAGGGGGCGCCCTATGAACAGTAC.

About this clone: Genes and germline are mouse. Read data end 1 residue before the CDR3 end; the end is taken from the germline J gene. This chain joins TRBV4 and TRBJ1-6, with TRBD1 matching 10 bases. TRBJ1-6 is filed as an ORF, its function uncertain. The CDR3 is 16 amino acids. Germline V gene data show CDR1 as LGHDT and CDR2 as YNNKQL (reference sequence). Losses at the gene ends were 5 bases for V and 6 bases for J; bases not matched to a gene: 7. The CDR3 sequence is CASSRDRGYGNSPLYF. Incomplete CDR3 DNA: TGTGCCAGCAGCCGGGACAGGGGCTATGGTAATTCGCCCCTCTAC.

On this clone itself: All gene names here are mouse names. The CDR3 is cut off 1 residue early in the read; its end comes from the germline J gene. V and J are TRBV31 and TRBJ1-3; D is unclear. The CDR3 totals 15 residues. Germline CDR1 is GKSSPN and CDR2 is SITVG. V lost 0 bases and J lost 0, with 9 bases in between. The covered CDR3 bases are TGTGCCTGGAGTCTGAAGGGAAATTCTGGAAATACGCTCTAT. Protein sequence: CAWSLKGNSGNTLY. The whole CDR3 reads CAWSLKGNSGNTLYF.

This clone was detected a few times. Gene names and germline refer to mouse. The read is 1 residue too short to cover the CDR3 end, so that end is filled in from the germline J gene. This chain joins TRBV17 and TRBJ2-7; 11 positions match TRBD2. The CDR3 extends over 12 amino acids. The germline V gene has CDR1 MNHDT and CDR2 YYDKIL. J lost 8 bases, V lost 7 bases, and 4 bases had no gene match. The CDR3 bases that were read are TGTGCTAGCAAGACTGGGGGGGGGCAACAGTAC. Translation: CASKTGGGQQY. The CDR3 reads in full as CASKTGGGQQYF.